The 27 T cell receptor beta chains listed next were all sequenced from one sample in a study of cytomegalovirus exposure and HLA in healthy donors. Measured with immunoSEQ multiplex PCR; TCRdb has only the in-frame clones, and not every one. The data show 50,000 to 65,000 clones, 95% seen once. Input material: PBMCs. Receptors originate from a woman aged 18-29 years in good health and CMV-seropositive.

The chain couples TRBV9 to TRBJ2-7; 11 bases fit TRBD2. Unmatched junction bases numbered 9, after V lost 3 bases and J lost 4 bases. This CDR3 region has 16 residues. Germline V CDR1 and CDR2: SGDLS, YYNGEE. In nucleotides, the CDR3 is TGTGCCAGCAGCGCATCCCGGACTAGCGGGTGGTACGAGCAGTACTTC. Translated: CASSASRTSGWYEQYF.

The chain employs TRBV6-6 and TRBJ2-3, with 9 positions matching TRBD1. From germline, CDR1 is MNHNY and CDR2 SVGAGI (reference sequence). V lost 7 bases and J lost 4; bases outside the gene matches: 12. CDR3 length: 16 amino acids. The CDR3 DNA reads TGTGCCAGCACCTCACTGGGGACAGGGAAGTCAGATACGCAGTATTTT. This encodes CASTSLGTGKSDTQYF.

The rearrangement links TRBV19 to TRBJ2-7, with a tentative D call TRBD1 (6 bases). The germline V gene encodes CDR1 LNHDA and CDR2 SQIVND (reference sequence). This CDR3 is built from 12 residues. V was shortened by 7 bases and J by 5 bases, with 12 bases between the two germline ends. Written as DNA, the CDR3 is TGTGCCAGTACTTCAGGGGTAAACGAGCAGTACTTC. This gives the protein CASTSGVNEQYF.

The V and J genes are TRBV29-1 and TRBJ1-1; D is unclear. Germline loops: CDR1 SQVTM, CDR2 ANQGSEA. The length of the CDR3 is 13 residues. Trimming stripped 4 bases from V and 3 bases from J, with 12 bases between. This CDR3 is CSVVPLSDTEAFF. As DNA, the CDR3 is TGCAGCGTTGTGCCCCTTTCGGACACTGAAGCTTTCTTT.

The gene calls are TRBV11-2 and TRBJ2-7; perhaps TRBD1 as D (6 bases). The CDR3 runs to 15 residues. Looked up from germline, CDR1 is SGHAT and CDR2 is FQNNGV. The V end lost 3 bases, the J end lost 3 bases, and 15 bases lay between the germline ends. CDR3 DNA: TGTGCCAGCAGCTTCTCCTCCGGGACATACTACGAGCAGTACTTC. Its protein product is CASSFSSGTYYEQYF.

CDR3 amino acids: CASSFGPNQETQYF. CDR3 nucleotide sequence: TGCGCCAGCAGCTTCGGTCCCAACCAAGAGACCCAGTACTTC. The V and J genes are TRBV5-1 and TRBJ2-5; D gene unclear. The CDR3 loop spans 14 amino acids. The germline gives CDR1 SGHRS, CDR2 YFSETQ. With 2 bases removed from V and 0 bases from J, the gap between germline ends came to 8 bases.

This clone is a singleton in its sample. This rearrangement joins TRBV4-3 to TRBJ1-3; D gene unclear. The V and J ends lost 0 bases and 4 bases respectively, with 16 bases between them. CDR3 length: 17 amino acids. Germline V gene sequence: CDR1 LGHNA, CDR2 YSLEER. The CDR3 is CASSQDPPEGFGNTIYF. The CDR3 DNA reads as TGCGCCAGCAGCCAAGACCCCCCGGAGGGATTCGGAAACACCATATATTTT.

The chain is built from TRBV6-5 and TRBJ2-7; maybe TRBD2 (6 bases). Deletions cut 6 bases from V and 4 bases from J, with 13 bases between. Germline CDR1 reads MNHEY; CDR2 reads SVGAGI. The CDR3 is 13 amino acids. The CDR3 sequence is CASRGLALYEQYF. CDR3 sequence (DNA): TGTGCCAGCAGAGGGCTAGCGCTTTACGAGCAGTACTTC.

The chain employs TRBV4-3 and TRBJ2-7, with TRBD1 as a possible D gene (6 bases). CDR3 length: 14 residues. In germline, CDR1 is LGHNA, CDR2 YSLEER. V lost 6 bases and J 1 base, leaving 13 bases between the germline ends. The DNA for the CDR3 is TGCGCCAGCAGTCCGGGCACAGGGTCCTACGAGCAGTACTTC. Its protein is CASSPGTGSYEQYF.

The CDR3 loop reads CASGLGQANTGELFF. As DNA, the CDR3 is TGTGCTAGTGGTTTAGGACAGGCGAACACCGGGGAGCTGTTTTTT. The genes are TRBV12-5 and TRBJ2-2; 7 nucleotides agree with TRBD1. This CDR3 comprises 15 residues. Germline V gene data show CDR1 as LGHNT and CDR2 as FRNRAP. J lost 0 bases, V lost 3 bases, and 1 base had no gene match.

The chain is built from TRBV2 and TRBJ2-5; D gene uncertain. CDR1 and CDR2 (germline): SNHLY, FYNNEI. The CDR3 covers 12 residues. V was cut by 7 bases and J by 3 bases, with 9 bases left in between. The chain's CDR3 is CASTPREETQYF. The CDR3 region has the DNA TGTGCCAGCACCCCCCGCGAAGAGACCCAGTACTTC. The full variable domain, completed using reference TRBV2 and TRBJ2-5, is EPEVTQTPSHQVTQMGQEVILRCVPISNHLYFYWYRQILGQKVEFLVSFYNNEISEKSEIFDDQFSVERPDGSNFTLKIRSTKLEDSAMYFCASTPREETQYFGPGTRLLVL.

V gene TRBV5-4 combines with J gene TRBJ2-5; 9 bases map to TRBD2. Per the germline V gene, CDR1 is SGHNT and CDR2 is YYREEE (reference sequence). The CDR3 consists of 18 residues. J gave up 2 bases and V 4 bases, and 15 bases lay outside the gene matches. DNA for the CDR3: TGTGCCAGCAGCGGCGGCGCGCGGGAGGGTATCACGCAAGAGACCCAGTACTTC. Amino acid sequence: CASSGGAREGITQETQYF.

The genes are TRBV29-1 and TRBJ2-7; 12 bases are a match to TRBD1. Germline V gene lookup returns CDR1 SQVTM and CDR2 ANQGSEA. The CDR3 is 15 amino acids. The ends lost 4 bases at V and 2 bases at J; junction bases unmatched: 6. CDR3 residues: CSVGGTGGPTYEQYF. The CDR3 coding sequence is TGCAGCGTTGGGGGGACAGGGGGCCCGACCTACGAGCAGTACTTC.

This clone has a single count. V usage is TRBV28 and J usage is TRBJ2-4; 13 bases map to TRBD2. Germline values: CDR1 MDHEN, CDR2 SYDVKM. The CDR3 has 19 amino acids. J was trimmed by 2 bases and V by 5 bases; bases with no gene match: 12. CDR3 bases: TGTGCCAGCAGTCCCTCAACTAGCGGGGGGGCAGAAACCAAAAACATTCAGTACTTC. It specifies CASSPSTSGGAETKNIQYF.

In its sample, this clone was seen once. The CDR3 here is CASSDSKNIQYF. The CDR3 DNA sequence: TGTGCCAGCAGTGACAGCAAAAACATTCAGTACTTC. This sequence joins TRBV6-6 and TRBJ2-4, with D tentatively TRBD1 (5 bases). Deletions cut 5 bases from V and 3 bases from J, with 5 bases between. Germline V lookup: CDR1 MNHNY, CDR2 SVGAGI (reference sequence). This CDR3 comprises 12 residues.

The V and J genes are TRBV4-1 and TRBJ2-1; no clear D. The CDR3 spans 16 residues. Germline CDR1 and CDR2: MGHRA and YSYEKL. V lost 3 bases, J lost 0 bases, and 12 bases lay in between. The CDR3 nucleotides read TGCGCCAGCAGCCAGGTACAGAAACTCTCCTACAATGAGCAGTTCTTC. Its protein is CASSQVQKLSYNEQFF.

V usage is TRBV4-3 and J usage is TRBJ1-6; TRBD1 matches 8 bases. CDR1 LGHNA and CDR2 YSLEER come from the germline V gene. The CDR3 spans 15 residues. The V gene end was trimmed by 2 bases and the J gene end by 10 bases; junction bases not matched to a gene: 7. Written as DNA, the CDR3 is TGCGCCAGCAGCCAACAAACAGGGGGAGGATCACCCCTCCACTTT. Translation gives CASSQQTGGGSPLHF.

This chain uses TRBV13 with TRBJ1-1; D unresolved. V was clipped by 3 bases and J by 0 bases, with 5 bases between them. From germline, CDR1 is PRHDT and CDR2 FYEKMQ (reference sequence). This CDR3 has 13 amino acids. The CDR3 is CASSLGVNTEAFF. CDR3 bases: TGTGCCAGCAGCTTGGGCGTGAACACTGAAGCTTTCTTT.

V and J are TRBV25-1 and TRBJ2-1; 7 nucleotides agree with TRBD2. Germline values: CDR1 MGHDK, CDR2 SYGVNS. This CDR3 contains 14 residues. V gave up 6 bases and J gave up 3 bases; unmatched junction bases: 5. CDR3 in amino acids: CASRAGERYNEQFF. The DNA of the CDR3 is TGTGCCAGCAGGGCGGGAGAGCGCTACAATGAGCAGTTCTTC.

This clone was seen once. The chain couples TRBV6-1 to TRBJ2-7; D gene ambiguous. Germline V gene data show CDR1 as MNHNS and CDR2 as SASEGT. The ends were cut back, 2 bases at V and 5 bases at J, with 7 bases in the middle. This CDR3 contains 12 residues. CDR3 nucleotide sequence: TGTGCCAGCAGTGAATCGCGCGACGAGCAGTACTTC. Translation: CASSESRDEQYF.

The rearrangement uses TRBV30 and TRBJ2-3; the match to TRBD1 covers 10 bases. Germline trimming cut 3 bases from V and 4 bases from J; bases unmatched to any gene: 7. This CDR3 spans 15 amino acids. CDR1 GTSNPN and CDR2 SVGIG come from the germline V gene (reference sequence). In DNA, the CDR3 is TGTGCCTGGAGCCAGGGGACAGGGGTATCAGATACGCAGTATTTT. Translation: CAWSQGTGVSDTQYF.

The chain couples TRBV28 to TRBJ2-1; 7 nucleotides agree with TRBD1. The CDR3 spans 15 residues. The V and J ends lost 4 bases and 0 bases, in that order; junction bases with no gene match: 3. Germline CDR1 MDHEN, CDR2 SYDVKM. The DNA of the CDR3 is TGTGCCAGCAGTTACAGGGGCGCCTCCTACAATGAGCAGTTCTTC. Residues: CASSYRGASYNEQFF.

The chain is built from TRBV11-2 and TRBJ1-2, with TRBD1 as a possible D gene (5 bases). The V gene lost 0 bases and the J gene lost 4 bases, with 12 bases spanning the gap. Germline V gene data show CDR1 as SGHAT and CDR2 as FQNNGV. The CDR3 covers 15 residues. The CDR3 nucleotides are TGTGCCAGCAGCTTAGATGGCAGGGCCCCCTATGGCTACACCTTC. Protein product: CASSLDGRAPYGYTF.

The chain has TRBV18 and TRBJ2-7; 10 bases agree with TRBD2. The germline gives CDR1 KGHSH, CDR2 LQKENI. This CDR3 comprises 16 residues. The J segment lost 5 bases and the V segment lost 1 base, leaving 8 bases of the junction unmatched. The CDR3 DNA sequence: TGTGCCAGCTCACCACTACCTAGCGGGAGAAAAAACGAGCAGTACTTC. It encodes CASSPLPSGRKNEQYF.

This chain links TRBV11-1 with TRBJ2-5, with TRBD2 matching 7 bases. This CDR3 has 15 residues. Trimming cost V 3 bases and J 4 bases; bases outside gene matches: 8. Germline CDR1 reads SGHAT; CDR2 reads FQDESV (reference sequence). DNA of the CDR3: TGTGCCAGCAGCTTGGGAACGGGGGAGGGAGAGACCCAGTACTTC. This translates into CASSLGTGEGETQYF.

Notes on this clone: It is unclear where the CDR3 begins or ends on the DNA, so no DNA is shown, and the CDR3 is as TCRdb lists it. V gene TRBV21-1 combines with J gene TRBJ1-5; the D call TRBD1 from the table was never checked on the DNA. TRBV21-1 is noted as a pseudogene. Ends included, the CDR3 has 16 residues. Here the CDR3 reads CASSKGVAGGNQPQHF.

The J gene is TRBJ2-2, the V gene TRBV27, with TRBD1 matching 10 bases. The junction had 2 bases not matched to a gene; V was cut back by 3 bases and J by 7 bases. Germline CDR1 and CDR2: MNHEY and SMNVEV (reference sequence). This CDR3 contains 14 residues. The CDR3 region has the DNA TGTGCCAGCAGTTTTGGACAGGGGGTCGGGGAGCTGTTTTTT. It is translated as CASSFGQGVGELFF.